Following are 21 T cell receptor beta chains from one sample sequenced in a study of shared clonotypes between healthy human individuals. Data came from immunoSEQ multiplex PCR; TCRdb stores just in-frame clones and leaves some out. The sample lists about 660,000 clones; about 74% were seen once. Sequencing used memory CD4+ T cells sorted from blood. Subset indicated: CD45RA-negative fraction. These receptors were obtained from a woman aged 30 to 39 in good health.

The chain recombines TRBV27 with TRBJ1-2, with 9 bases lining up with TRBD1. V shed 4 bases, J shed 6 bases, and the junction held 3 bases outside the gene matches. There are 13 residues in the CDR3. The germline gives CDR1 MNHEY, CDR2 SMNVEV (reference sequence). CDR3: CASSSTGGDGYTF. CDR3 DNA sequence: TGTGCCAGCAGTTCGACAGGGGGAGATGGCTACACCTTC.

This clone was counted once. The chain combines TRBV29-1 with TRBJ2-7; tentative D call: TRBD1 (8 bases). This CDR3 spans 13 amino acids. The germline V and J ends were trimmed by 5 bases and 3 bases, with 14 bases remaining between them. Looked up from germline, CDR1 is SQVTM and CDR2 is ANQGSEA. The CDR3 reads CSVSQGGIYEQYF. CDR3 DNA sequence: TGCAGCGTTTCACAGGGGGGGATCTACGAGCAGTACTTC.

This clone was recorded once. The chain combines TRBV27 with TRBJ2-7; D is undetermined. Germline lookup yields CDR1 MNHEY and CDR2 SMNVEV (reference sequence). Trimming left V 2 bases short and J 3 bases short, with 14 bases between. CDR3 size: 15 residues. In nucleotides, the CDR3 is TGTGCCAGCAGTTTAGCGCCTTCAAAGGTCTACGAGCAGTACTTC. This encodes CASSLAPSKVYEQYF.

This chain links TRBV6-1 with TRBJ2-2, with unresolved D. CDR3 size: 12 residues. V shed 7 bases and J shed 3 bases, with 6 bases lying between them. Germline loops: CDR1 MNHNS, CDR2 SASEGT. The CDR3 here is CASNRDTGELFF. CDR3 DNA sequence: TGTGCCAGCAATCGGGACACCGGGGAGCTGTTTTTT.

This chain links TRBV18 with TRBJ2-3; D is unresolved. CDR1 is KGHSH, CDR2 LQKENI, per germline. The CDR3 runs 14 residues. Trimming took off 6 bases at V and 4 bases at J, with 14 bases between the two ends. The CDR3 is CASSPSVEPDTQYF. The CDR3 DNA reads TGTGCCAGCTCTCCCTCGGTAGAGCCAGATACGCAGTATTTT.

This clone occurred once. V gene TRBV27 combines with J gene TRBJ2-1; perhaps D is TRBD1 or TRBD2 (6 bases each). The V end lost 4 bases, the J end lost 0 bases, and 13 bases lay between the germline ends. The length of the CDR3 is 16 residues. Germline CDR1 is MNHEY and CDR2 is SMNVEV (reference sequence). CDR3 in amino acids: CASSSGRGDSYNEQFF. CDR3 DNA: TGTGCCAGCAGTTCGGGTAGGGGGGACTCCTACAATGAGCAGTTCTTC.

The V call is TRBV5-1, the J call TRBJ2-2, with TRBD1 matching 10 bases. Germline CDR1 SGHRS, CDR2 YFSETQ. This CDR3 has 16 amino acids. V lost 6 bases to trimming and J lost 6 bases; unmatched junction nucleotides: 11. The CDR3 spells CASTPSGQGIAGELFF. In DNA, the CDR3 is TGCGCCAGCACCCCTTCGGGACAGGGGATCGCCGGGGAGCTGTTTTTT. Together with reference TRBV5-1 and TRBJ2-2, the CDR3 gives the full variable domain: KAGVTQTPRYLIKTRGQQVTLSCSPISGHRSVSWYQQTPGQGLQFLFEYFSETQRNKGNFPGRFSGRQFSNSRSEMNVSTLELGDSALYLCASTPSGQGIAGELFFGEGSRLTVL.

This clone occurred once. V gene TRBV6-4 combines with J gene TRBJ2-1, with 8 bases lining up with TRBD2. This CDR3 is 17 amino acids long. Per the germline V gene, CDR1 is MRHNA and CDR2 is SNTAGT. The V segment lost 6 bases and the J segment 2 bases; nucleotides outside the gene matches: 12. CDR3 DNA: TGTGCCAGCAGGAACTTAAGACTAGCGCATGCCTACAATGAGCAGTTCTTC. Its protein is CASRNLRLAHAYNEQFF.

The rearrangement links TRBV18 to TRBJ1-2; no firm D call. Trimming pared 6 bases from V and 4 bases from J, leaving 9 bases between. The length of the CDR3 is 12 residues. Germline V gene data show CDR1 as KGHSH and CDR2 as LQKENI. The CDR3 nucleotides are TGTGCCAGCTCGTTCGGGATCTATGGCTACACCTTC. Its translation is CASSFGIYGYTF.

The rearrangement links TRBV14 to TRBJ2-7; TRBD2 is a possible D gene (6 bases). Per the germline V gene, CDR1 is SGHDN and CDR2 is FVKESK. V lost 6 bases, J lost 1 base, and 13 bases lay in between. The CDR3 contains 14 residues. In DNA, the CDR3 is TGTGCCAGCAGGCGTACTGGGACTTCCTACGAGCAGTACTTC. Amino acids: CASRRTGTSYEQYF.

The chain carries TRBV7-9 and TRBJ1-2; no definite D call. The CDR3 is 16 residues long. Germline V gives CDR1 SEHNR, CDR2 FQNEAQ (reference sequence). V lost 5 bases and J lost 2, with 18 bases in between. CDR3 coding DNA: TGTGCCAGCAGCGCCCACTGGGCAGGCATAAACTATGGCTACACCTTC. Translating gives CASSAHWAGINYGYTF.

This clone has at least ten counts. The J gene is TRBJ1-4, the V gene TRBV6-6, with D unresolved. The CDR3 totals 13 residues. The V end lost 4 bases, the J end lost 2 bases, and 5 bases lay between the germline ends. From germline, CDR1 is MNHNY and CDR2 SVGAGI (reference sequence). This CDR3 is CASSFSTNEKLFF. CDR3 sequence (DNA): TGTGCCAGCAGTTTTTCGACTAATGAAAAACTGTTTTTT.

This chain uses TRBV7-6 with TRBJ1-2; unclear D gene. V was clipped by 1 base and J by 3 bases, with 9 bases between them. There are 14 residues in the CDR3. CDR1 SGHVS and CDR2 FNYEAQ come from the germline V gene. This chain's CDR3 is CASSLVMEDYGYTF. The CDR3 DNA follows: TGTGCCAGCAGCTTAGTGATGGAGGACTATGGCTACACCTTC.

The chain has TRBV6-1 and TRBJ2-1, with TRBD2 matching over 9 bases. This CDR3 comprises 18 residues. Germline V lookup: CDR1 MNHNS, CDR2 SASEGT. Trimming cost V 4 bases and J 4 bases; bases outside gene matches: 14. The chain's CDR3 is CASSGGISGRGRYNEQFF. CDR3 coding DNA: TGTGCCAGCAGTGGCGGGATTAGCGGGAGAGGAAGGTACAATGAGCAGTTCTTC.

This sequence joins TRBV5-1 and TRBJ2-7, with TRBD2 matching over 10 bases. The ends lost 4 bases at V and 3 bases at J; junction bases unmatched: 13. The CDR3 consists of 17 residues. CDR1 and CDR2 (germline): SGHRS, YFSETQ. CDR3 region: CASSPDKWTSGDYEQYF. CDR3 DNA sequence: TGCGCCAGCAGCCCCGACAAGTGGACTAGCGGCGACTACGAGCAGTACTTC. The variable domain in full, with the rest retrieved from reference TRBV5-1 and TRBJ2-7, is KAGVTQTPRYLIKTRGQQVTLSCSPISGHRSVSWYQQTPGQGLQFLFEYFSETQRNKGNFPGRFSGRQFSNSRSEMNVSTLELGDSALYLCASSPDKWTSGDYEQYFGPGTRLTVT.

The chain is built from TRBV19 and TRBJ2-1, with 10 nucleotides matching TRBD1. This CDR3 is built from 14 residues. The germline gives CDR1 LNHDA, CDR2 SQIVND (reference sequence). The V segment lost 5 bases and the J segment 7 bases; nucleotides outside the gene matches: 5. The CDR3: CASSPGQGLNEQFF. In DNA, the CDR3 is TGTGCCAGTAGTCCGGGACAGGGGTTAAATGAGCAGTTCTTC.

The rearrangement uses TRBV4-1 and TRBJ1-4; no definite D call. Trimming shortened V by 1 base and J by 8 bases, and 14 bases separated the two germline ends. This CDR3 comprises 15 residues. Germline V CDR1 and CDR2: MGHRA, YSYEKL. The CDR3 coding sequence is TGCGCCAGCAGCCAAGGGGGATTAGCGGGGGAAAAACTGTTTTTT. Encoded protein: CASSQGGLAGEKLFF.

The chain links TRBV27 to TRBJ2-1, with 10 bases fitting TRBD1. Trimming at V came to 4 bases and at J to 7 bases, leaving 10 bases not matched to a gene. This CDR3 contains 16 residues. Germline CDR1 reads MNHEY; CDR2 reads SMNVEV (reference sequence). The CDR3 bases are TGTGCCAGCAGTTCCCGATTGGGACAGGGGAGGAATGAGCAGTTCTTC. Protein sequence: CASSSRLGQGRNEQFF.

The rearrangement links TRBV5-1 to TRBJ1-5, with 9 bases that match TRBD1. The V segment lost 4 bases and the J segment 4 bases; nucleotides outside the gene matches: 6. The CDR3 sequence is 15 residues long. Germline values: CDR1 SGHRS, CDR2 YFSETQ. The CDR3 here is CASSRTGGENQPQHF. The CDR3 coding sequence is TGCGCCAGCAGCCGAACAGGGGGCGAGAATCAGCCCCAGCATTTT. The variable domain in full, with the rest retrieved from reference TRBV5-1 and TRBJ1-5, is KAGVTQTPRYLIKTRGQQVTLSCSPISGHRSVSWYQQTPGQGLQFLFEYFSETQRNKGNFPGRFSGRQFSNSRSEMNVSTLELGDSALYLCASSRTGGENQPQHFGDGTRLSIL.

This rearrangement joins TRBV5-1 to TRBJ2-7; D might be TRBD1 (6 bases). The germline V gene encodes CDR1 SGHRS and CDR2 YFSETQ. The CDR3 is 15 amino acids. V was pared by 0 bases and J by 3 bases, with 13 bases between. This CDR3 is CASSLDGTNDYEQYF. In nucleotides, the CDR3 is TGCGCCAGCAGCTTGGACGGGACAAATGACTACGAGCAGTACTTC.

This clone was detected only a few times. The chain links TRBV6-5 to TRBJ2-5; tentative D call: TRBD2 (6 bases). V was clipped by 6 bases and J by 5 bases, with 16 bases between them. The CDR3 consists of 14 residues. Looked up from germline, CDR1 is MNHEY and CDR2 is SVGAGI. CDR3 loop: CASSLFGSSETQYF. In nucleotides, the CDR3 is TGTGCCAGCAGCCTGTTCGGGAGTAGCGAGACCCAGTACTTC.